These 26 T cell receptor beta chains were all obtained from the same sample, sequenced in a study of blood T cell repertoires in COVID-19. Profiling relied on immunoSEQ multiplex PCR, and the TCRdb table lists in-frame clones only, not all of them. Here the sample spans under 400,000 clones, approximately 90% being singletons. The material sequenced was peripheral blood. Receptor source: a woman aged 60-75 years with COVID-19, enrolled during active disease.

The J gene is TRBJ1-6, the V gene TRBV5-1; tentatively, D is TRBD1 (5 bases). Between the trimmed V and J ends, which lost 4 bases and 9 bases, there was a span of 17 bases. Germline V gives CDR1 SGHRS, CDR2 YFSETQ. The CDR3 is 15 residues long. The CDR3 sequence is CASSPGVGSTSPLHF. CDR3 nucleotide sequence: TGCGCCAGCAGCCCGGGGGTGGGGTCAACTTCACCCCTCCACTTT.

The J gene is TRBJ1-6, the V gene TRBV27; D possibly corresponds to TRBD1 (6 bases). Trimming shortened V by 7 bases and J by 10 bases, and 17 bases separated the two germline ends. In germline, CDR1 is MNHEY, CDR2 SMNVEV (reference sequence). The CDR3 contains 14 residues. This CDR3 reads CASTLGWGQSPLHF. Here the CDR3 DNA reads TGTGCCAGCACCCTAGGGTGGGGGCAATCACCCCTCCACTTT.

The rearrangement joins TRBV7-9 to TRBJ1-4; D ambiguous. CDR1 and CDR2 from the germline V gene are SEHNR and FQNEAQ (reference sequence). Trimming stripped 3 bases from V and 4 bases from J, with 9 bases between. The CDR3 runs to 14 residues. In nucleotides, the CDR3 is TGTGCCAGCAGCTTGATGGAGAGTAATGAAAAACTGTTTTTT. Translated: CASSLMESNEKLFF.

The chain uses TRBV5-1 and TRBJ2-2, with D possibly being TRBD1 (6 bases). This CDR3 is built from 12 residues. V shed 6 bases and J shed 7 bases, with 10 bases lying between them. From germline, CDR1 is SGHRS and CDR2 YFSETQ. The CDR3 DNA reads TGCGCCAGCACCCAAGGGGGCGGGGAGCTGTTTTTT. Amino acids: CASTQGGGELFF. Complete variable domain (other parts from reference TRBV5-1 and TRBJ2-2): KAGVTQTPRYLIKTRGQQVTLSCSPISGHRSVSWYQQTPGQGLQFLFEYFSETQRNKGNFPGRFSGRQFSNSRSEMNVSTLELGDSALYLCASTQGGGELFFGEGSRLTVL.

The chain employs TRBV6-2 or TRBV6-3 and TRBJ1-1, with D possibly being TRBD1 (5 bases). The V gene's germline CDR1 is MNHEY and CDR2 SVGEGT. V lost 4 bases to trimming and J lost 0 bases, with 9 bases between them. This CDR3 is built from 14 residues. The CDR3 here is CASSWGVLNTEAFF. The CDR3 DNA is TGTGCCAGCAGTTGGGGGGTATTGAACACTGAAGCTTTCTTT.

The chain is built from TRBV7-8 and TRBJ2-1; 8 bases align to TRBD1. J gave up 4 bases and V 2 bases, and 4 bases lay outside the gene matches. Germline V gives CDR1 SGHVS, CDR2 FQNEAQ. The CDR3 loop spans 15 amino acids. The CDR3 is CASSLSTGGYNEQFF. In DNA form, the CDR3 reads TGTGCCAGCAGCTTAAGTACAGGGGGGTACAATGAGCAGTTCTTC.

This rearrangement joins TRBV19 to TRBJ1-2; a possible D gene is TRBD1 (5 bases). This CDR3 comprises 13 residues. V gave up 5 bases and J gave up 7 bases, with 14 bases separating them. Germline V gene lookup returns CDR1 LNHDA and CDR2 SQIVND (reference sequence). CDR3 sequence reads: CASSLFDSGGYTF. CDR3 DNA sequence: TGTGCCAGTAGTCTATTTGACAGTGGTGGCTACACCTTC. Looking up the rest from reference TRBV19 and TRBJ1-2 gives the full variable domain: DGGITQSPKYLFRKEGQNVTLSCEQNLNHDAMYWYRQDPGQGLRLIYYSQIVNDFQKGDIAEGYSVSREKKESFPLTVTSAQKNPTAFYLCASSLFDSGGYTFGSGTRLTVV.

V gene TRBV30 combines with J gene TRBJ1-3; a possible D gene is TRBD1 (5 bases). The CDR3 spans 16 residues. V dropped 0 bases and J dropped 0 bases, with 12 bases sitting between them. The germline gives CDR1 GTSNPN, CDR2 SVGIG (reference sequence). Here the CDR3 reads CAWSVLRQSSGNTIYF. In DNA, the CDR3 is TGTGCCTGGAGTGTTCTTCGACAGAGCTCTGGAAACACCATATATTTT. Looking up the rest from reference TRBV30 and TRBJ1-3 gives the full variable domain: SQTIHQWPATLVQPVGSPLSLECTVEGTSNPNLYWYRQAAGRGLQLLFYSVGIGQISSEVPQNLSASRPQDRQFILSSKKLLLSDSGFYLCAWSVLRQSSGNTIYFGEGSWLTVV.

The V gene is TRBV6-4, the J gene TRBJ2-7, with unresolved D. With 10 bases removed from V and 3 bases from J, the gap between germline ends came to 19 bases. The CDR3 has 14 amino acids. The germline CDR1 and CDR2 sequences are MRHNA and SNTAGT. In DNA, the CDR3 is TGTGCCAACCGCCGTGGTGACACCTGCTACGAGCAGTACTTC. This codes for CANRRGDTCYEQYF.

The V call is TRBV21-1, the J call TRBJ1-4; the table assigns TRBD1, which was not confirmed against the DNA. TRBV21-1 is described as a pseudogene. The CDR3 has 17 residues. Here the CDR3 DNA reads TGTGCCAGCAGCCTCCCCGGACAGGGGGTAGGTAATGAAAAACTGTTTTTT. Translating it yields CASSLPGQGVGNEKLFF.

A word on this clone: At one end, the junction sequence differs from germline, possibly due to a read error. The CDR3 region has the DNA TGTGCCAGCAGGCAACAGGGTACCCGCCTTTTCTTC. Translation: CASRQQGTRLFF. The V gene is TRBV7-8, the J gene TRBJ1-2; D is perhaps TRBD1 (6 bases). Germline CDR1 and CDR2: SGHVS and FQNEAQ. This CDR3 is built from 12 residues.

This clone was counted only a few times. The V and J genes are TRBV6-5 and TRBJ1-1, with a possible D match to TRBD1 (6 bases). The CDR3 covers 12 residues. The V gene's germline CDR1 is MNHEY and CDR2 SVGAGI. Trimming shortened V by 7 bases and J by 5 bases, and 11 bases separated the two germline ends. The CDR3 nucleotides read TGTGCCAGCATATCAGGGGAGACTGAAGCTTTCTTT. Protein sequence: CASISGETEAFF.

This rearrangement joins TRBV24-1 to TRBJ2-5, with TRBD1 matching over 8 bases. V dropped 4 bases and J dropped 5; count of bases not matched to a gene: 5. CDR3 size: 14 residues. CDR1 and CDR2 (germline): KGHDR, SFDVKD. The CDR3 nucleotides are TGTGCCACCAGTGACCGGGACAGGAGGGAGACCCAGTACTTC. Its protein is CATSDRDRRETQYF.

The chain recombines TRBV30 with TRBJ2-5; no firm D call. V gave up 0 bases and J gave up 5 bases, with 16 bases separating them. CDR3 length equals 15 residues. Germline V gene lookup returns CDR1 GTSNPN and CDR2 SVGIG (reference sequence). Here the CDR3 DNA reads TGTGCCTGGAGTGTACAAATTATGGGCAGGGAGACCCAGTACTTC. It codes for CAWSVQIMGRETQYF. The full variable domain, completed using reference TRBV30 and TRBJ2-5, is SQTIHQWPATLVQPVGSPLSLECTVEGTSNPNLYWYRQAAGRGLQLLFYSVGIGQISSEVPQNLSASRPQDRQFILSSKKLLLSDSGFYLCAWSVQIMGRETQYFGPGTRLLVL.

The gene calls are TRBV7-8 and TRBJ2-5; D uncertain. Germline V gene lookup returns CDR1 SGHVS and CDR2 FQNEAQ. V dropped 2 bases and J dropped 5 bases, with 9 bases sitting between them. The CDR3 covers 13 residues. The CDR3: CASSLPISETQYF. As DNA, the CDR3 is TGTGCCAGCAGCTTACCTATTTCGGAGACCCAGTACTTC.

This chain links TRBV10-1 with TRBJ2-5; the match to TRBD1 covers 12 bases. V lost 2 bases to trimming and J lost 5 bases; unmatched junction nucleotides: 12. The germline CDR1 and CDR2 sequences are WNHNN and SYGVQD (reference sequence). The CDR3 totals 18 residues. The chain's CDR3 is CASSEGGQGAPRKETQYF. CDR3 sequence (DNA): TGCGCCAGCAGTGAGGGGGGACAGGGGGCCCCGAGGAAGGAGACCCAGTACTTC.

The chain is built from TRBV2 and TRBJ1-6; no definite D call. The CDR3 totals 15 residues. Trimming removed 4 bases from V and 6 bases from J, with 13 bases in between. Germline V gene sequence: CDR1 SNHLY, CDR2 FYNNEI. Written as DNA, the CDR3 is TGTGCCAGCAGTGTAAACCGGGTCTTTAATTCACCCCTCCACTTT. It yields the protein CASSVNRVFNSPLHF.

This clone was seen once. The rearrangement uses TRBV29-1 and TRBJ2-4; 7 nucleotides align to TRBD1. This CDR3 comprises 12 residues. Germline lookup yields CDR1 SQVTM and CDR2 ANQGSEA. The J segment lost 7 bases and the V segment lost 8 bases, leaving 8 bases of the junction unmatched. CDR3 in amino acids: CSLRTGGNIQYF. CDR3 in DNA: TGCAGCTTGCGGACAGGCGGGAACATTCAGTACTTC. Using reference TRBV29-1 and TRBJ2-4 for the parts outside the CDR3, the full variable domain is SAVISQKPSRDICQRGTSLTIQCQVDSQVTMMFWYRQQPGQSLTLIATANQGSEATYESGFVIDKFPISRPNLTFSTLTVSNMSPEDSSIYLCSLRTGGNIQYFGAGTRLSVL.

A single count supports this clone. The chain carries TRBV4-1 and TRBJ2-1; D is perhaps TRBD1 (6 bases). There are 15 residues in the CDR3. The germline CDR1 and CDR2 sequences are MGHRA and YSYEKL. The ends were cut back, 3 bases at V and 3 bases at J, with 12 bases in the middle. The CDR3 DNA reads TGCGCCAGCAGCCAGTCCAACAGGGTCTACAATGAGCAGTTCTTC. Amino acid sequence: CASSQSNRVYNEQFF.

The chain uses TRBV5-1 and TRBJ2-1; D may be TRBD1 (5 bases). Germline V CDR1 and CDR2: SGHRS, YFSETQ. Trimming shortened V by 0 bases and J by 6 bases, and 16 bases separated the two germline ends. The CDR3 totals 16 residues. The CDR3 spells CASSLAGRVVSNEQFF. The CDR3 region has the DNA TGCGCCAGCAGCTTGGCAGGCAGGGTGGTATCCAATGAGCAGTTCTTC. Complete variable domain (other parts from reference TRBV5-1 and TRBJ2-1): KAGVTQTPRYLIKTRGQQVTLSCSPISGHRSVSWYQQTPGQGLQFLFEYFSETQRNKGNFPGRFSGRQFSNSRSEMNVSTLELGDSALYLCASSLAGRVVSNEQFFGPGTRLTVL.

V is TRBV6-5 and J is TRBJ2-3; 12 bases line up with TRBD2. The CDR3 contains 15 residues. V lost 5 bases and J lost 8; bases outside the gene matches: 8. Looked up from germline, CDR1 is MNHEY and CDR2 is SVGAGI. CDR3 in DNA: TGTGCCAGCAGTCCTCTAGCGGGGGGGCATGTTACGCAGTATTTT. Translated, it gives CASSPLAGGHVTQYF.

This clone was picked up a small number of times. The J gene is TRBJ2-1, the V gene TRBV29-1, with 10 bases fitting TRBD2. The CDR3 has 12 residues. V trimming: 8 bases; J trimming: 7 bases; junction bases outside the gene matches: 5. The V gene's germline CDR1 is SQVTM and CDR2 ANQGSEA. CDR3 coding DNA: TGCAGCACTAGCGGGGTGGGGAATGAGCAGTTCTTC. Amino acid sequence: CSTSGVGNEQFF.

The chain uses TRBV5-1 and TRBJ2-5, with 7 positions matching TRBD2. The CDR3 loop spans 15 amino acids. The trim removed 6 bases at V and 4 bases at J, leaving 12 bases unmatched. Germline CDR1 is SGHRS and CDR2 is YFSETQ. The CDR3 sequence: CASTRGVAGVETQYF. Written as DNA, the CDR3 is TGCGCCAGCACTCGGGGGGTAGCGGGCGTAGAGACCCAGTACTTC.

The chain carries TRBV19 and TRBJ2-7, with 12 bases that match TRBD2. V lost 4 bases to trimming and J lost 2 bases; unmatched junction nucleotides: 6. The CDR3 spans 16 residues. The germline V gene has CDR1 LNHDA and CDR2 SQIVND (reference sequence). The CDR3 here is CASSRTSGVGAYEQYF. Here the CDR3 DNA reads TGTGCCAGTAGTAGGACTAGCGGGGTTGGAGCCTACGAGCAGTACTTC.

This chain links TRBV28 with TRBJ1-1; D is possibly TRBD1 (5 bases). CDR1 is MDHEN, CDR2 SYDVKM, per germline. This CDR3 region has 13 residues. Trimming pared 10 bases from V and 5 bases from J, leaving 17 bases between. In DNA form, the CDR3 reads TGTGCCACCGGGCGGGGCCAAGGGACTGAAGCTTTCTTT. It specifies CATGRGQGTEAFF.

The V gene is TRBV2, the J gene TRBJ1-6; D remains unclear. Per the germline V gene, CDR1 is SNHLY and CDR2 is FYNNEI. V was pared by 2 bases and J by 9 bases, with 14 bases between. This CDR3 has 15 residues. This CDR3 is CASSENGEKVSPLHF. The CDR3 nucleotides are TGTGCCAGCAGTGAAAATGGGGAGAAGGTTTCACCCCTCCACTTT.